A single sample gave rise to the 10 T cell receptor beta chains below, sequenced in a study of control samples from healthy donors and cancer patients. Assay: immunoSEQ multiplex PCR; the TCRdb copy retains only in-frame clones and omits some. The sample shows 130,000 to 150,000 clones, about 93% of them seen only once. Input material: PBMCs. These receptor sequences come from a man between 60 and 75 years old with colorectal cancer.

The chain has TRBV10-1 and TRBJ2-7; 10 bases match TRBD1. CDR1 and CDR2 from the germline V gene are WNHNN and SYGVQD (reference sequence). This CDR3 has 14 residues. V was pared by 6 bases and J by 2 bases, with 4 bases of the junction left unmatched. CDR3 in DNA: TGCGCCAGCAGGACGGGACAGGGGCCCTACGAGCAGTACTTC. This translates into CASRTGQGPYEQYF.

This sequence joins TRBV11-2 and TRBJ2-5; 10 bases are shared with TRBD2. CDR1 and CDR2 from the germline V gene are SGHAT and FQNNGV. CDR3 length: 17 residues. The V and J ends lost 2 bases and 5 bases, in that order; junction bases with no gene match: 11. For the CDR3, the DNA is TGTGCCAGCAGCTTATGGGTAGCGGGGGGCCTCAAGGAGACCCAGTACTTC. Protein sequence: CASSLWVAGGLKETQYF.

V gene TRBV7-6 combines with J gene TRBJ1-4; 8 nucleotides line up with TRBD1. The CDR3 length is 15 residues. Looked up from germline, CDR1 is SGHVS and CDR2 is FNYEAQ. V shed 2 bases and J 8 bases; nucleotides not matched to a gene: 7. CDR3 region: CASSLSTGEEEKLFF. As DNA, the CDR3 is TGTGCCAGCAGCTTATCGACAGGGGAGGAAGAAAAACTGTTTTTT.

The J gene is TRBJ2-7, the V gene TRBV27; 9 bases map to TRBD1. The germline gives CDR1 MNHEY, CDR2 SMNVEV (reference sequence). This CDR3 contains 15 residues. V lost 7 bases, J lost 5 bases, and 12 bases stayed unmatched. The CDR3 region is CASKTMGQGRHEQYF. The DNA of the CDR3 is TGTGCCAGCAAAACCATGGGACAGGGAAGACACGAGCAGTACTTC.

The chain joins TRBV10-2 to TRBJ2-5; D ambiguous. The CDR3 sequence is 13 residues long. Germline-derived CDR1 and CDR2 are WSHSY and SAAADI. The V end lost 3 bases, the J end lost 9 bases, and 14 bases lay between the germline ends. The chain's CDR3 is CASSEGRVQAQYF. The CDR3 DNA sequence: TGCGCCAGCAGTGAAGGTAGAGTTCAGGCCCAGTACTTC.

The chain combines TRBV6-5 with TRBJ1-2; tentative D call: TRBD1 (5 bases). The germline V gene encodes CDR1 MNHEY and CDR2 SVGAGI. V gave up 0 bases and J gave up 7 bases, with 12 bases separating them. The CDR3 is 14 amino acids. CDR3 DNA: TGTGCCAGCAGTTACTCGAGGGGTACAGGTGGCTACACCTTC. It encodes CASSYSRGTGGYTF.

The chain employs TRBV19 and TRBJ1-5; maybe TRBD1 (6 bases). This CDR3 contains 15 residues. Trimming stripped 3 bases from V and 4 bases from J, with 13 bases between. Germline V CDR1 and CDR2: LNHDA, SQIVND (reference sequence). The CDR3 nucleotides read TGTGCCAGTAGTATTGCGACAGGCTGGAATCAGCCCCAGCATTTT. Its translation: CASSIATGWNQPQHF.

V usage is TRBV6-1 and J usage is TRBJ1-2, with TRBD1 matching 10 bases. Germline trimming cut 2 bases from V and 4 bases from J; bases unmatched to any gene: 10. CDR3 length: 17 amino acids. Germline CDR1 MNHNS, CDR2 SASEGT. Written as DNA, the CDR3 is TGTGCCAGCAGTGAAACCGGGACAGGGGTCGGAATCTATGGCTACACCTTC. Translated: CASSETGTGVGIYGYTF.

The chain links TRBV5-4 to TRBJ2-5; TRBD2 matches 13 bases. Trimming removed 2 bases from V and 3 bases from J; junction bases left unmatched: 1. CDR1 is SGHNT and CDR2 is YYREEE in the germline V gene (reference sequence). This CDR3 region has 15 residues. CDR3 protein: CASSFGLAGEETQYF. CDR3 bases: TGTGCCAGCAGCTTCGGACTAGCGGGGGAAGAGACCCAGTACTTC.

This CDR3 reads CASSTTNTGELFF. The CDR3 DNA follows: TGTGCCAGCAGCACTACGAACACCGGGGAGCTGTTTTTT. The chain uses TRBV11-1 and TRBJ2-2, with no clear D. Trimming removed 5 bases from V and 0 bases from J, with 4 bases in between. CDR1 and CDR2 from the germline V gene are SGHAT and FQDESV (reference sequence). The CDR3 has 13 residues.